The present T cell receptor (beta chain) was sequenced within a study of cytomegalovirus exposure and HLA in healthy donors. To note about this clone: What it binds is unknown.

Every donor was a healthy person donating bone marrow. The V and J ends lost 5 bases and 9 bases, in that order; junction bases with no gene match: 8. The germline V gene encodes CDR1 SQVTM and CDR2 ANQGSEA. The CDR3 length is 14 residues. It was with 60 Vbeta and 13 Jbeta primers that the PCR ran. Sequenced by immunoSEQ multiplex PCR; TCRdb stores in-frame clones only, minus some. The sample yields around 210,000 clones, just under 80% seen once. Study-level results: Presence/absence analyses supposed approximately even sequencing depth among donors. Listed as cytomegalovirus-associated were more than 150 TCR beta chains. Among the sequence variants, a highly shared cluster was likely an artifact of sequencing.

This TCR was sampled from a boy aged 5-17 years in good health and CMV-seronegative. V usage is TRBV29-1 and J usage is TRBJ1-6; 9 bases match TRBD1. The sample taken for sequencing was PBMCs. For the CDR3, the DNA is TGCAGCGTTCAGGGGGACAGGGAGAGTTCACCCCTCCACTTT. Its protein is CSVQGDRESSPLHF. Variable domain in full (rest from reference TRBV29-1 and TRBJ1-6): SAVISQKPSRDICQRGTSLTIQCQVDSQVTMMFWYRQQPGQSLTLIATANQGSEATYESGFVIDKFPISRPNLTFSTLTVSNMSPEDSSIYLCSVQGDRESSPLHFGNGTRLTVT.